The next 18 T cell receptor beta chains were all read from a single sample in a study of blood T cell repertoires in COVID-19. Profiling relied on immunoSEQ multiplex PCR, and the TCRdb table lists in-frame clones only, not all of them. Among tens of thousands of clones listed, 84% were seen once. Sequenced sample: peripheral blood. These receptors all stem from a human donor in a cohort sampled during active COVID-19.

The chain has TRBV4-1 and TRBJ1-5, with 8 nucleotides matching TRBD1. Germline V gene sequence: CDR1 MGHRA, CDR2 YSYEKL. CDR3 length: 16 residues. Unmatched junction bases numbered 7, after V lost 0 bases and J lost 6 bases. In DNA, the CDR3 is TGCGCCAGCAGCCAAGATCGCGCAGGGGGCATTCAGCCCCAGCATTTT. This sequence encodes CASSQDRAGGIQPQHF.

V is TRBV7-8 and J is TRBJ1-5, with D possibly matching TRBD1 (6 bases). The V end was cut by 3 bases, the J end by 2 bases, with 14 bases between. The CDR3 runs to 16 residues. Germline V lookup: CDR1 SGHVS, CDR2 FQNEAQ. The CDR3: CASSFRQESGNQPQHF. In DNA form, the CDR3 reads TGTGCCAGCAGCTTTCGACAGGAATCGGGCAATCAGCCCCAGCATTTT. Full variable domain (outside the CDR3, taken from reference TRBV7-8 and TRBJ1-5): GAGVSQSPRYKVAKRGQDVALRCDPISGHVSLFWYQQALGQGPEFLTYFQNEAQLDKSGLPSDRFFAERPEGSVSTLKIQRTQQEDSAVYLCASSFRQESGNQPQHFGDGTRLSIL.

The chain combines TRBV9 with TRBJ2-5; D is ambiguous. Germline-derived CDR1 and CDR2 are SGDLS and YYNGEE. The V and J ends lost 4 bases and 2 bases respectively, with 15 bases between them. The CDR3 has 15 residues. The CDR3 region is CASSSPSRGQETQYF. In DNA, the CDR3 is TGTGCCAGCAGCTCCCCGTCCAGAGGACAAGAGACCCAGTACTTC.

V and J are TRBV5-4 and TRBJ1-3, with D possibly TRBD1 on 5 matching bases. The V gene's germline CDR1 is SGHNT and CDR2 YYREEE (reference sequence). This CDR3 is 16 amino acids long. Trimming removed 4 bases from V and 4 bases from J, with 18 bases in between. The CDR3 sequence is CASSAEGDRKGNTIYF. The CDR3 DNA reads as TGTGCCAGCAGCGCTGAAGGAGACAGAAAGGGAAACACCATATATTTT.

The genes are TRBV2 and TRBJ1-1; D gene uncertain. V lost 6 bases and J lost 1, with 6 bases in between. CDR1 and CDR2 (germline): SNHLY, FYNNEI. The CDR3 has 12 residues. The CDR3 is CASRIQNTEAFF. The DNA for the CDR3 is TGTGCCAGCAGAATACAGAACACTGAAGCTTTCTTT.

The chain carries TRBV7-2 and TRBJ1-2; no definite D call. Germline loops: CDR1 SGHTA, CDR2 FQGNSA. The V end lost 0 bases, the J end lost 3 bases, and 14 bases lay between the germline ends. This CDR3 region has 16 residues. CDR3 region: CASSLAFGTRDYGYTF. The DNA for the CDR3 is TGTGCCAGCAGCTTAGCGTTCGGTACTAGGGACTATGGCTACACCTTC.

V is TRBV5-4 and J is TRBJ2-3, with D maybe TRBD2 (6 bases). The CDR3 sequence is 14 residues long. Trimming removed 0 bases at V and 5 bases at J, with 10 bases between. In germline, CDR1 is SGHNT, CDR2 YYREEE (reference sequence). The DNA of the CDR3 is TGTGCCAGCAGCTTGGTTCCGGGAGAAGATACGCAGTATTTT. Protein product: CASSLVPGEDTQYF.

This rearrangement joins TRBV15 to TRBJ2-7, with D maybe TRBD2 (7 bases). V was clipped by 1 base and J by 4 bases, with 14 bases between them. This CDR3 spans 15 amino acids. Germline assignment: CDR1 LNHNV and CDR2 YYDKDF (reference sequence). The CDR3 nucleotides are TGTGCCACCAGCAGAGCGCAGGGGAGGGGTTACGAGCAGTACTTC. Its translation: CATSRAQGRGYEQYF.

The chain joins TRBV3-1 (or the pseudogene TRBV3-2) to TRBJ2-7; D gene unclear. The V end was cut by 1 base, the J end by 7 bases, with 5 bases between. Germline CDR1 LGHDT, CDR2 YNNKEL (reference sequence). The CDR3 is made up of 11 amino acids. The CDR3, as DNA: TGTGCCAGCAGCCAAGCGGTGGAGCAGTACTTC. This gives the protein CASSQAVEQYF.

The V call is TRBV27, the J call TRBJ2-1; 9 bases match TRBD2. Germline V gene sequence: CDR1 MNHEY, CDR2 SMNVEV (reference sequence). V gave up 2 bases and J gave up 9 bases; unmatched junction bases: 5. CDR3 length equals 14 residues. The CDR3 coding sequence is TGTGCCAGCAGTTTACTAGCGGGAAACGGTGAGCAGTTCTTC. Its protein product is CASSLLAGNGEQFF.

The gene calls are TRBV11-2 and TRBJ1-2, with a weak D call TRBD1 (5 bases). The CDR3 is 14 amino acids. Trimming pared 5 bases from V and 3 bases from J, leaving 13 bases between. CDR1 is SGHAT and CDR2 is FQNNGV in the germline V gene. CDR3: CASSASDTHYGYTF. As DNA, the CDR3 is TGTGCCAGCAGCGCCTCGGACACCCACTATGGCTACACCTTC.

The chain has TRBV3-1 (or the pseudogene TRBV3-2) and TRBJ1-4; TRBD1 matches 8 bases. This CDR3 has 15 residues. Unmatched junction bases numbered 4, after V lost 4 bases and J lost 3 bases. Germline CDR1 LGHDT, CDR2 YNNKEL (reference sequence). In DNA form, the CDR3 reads TGTGCCAGCAGCCCAAAGACAGGGGCTAATGAAAAACTGTTTTTT. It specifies CASSPKTGANEKLFF.

The DNA for the CDR3 is TGTGCCAGCAGCCTCGGGGTCTCTGGGGCCAAAAACATTCAGTACTTC. Amino acid sequence: CASSLGVSGAKNIQYF. The chain uses TRBV11-3 and TRBJ2-4, with D possibly being TRBD2 (5 bases). Trimming stripped 5 bases from V and 1 base from J, with 15 bases between. Germline V CDR1 and CDR2: SGHNT, YENEEA. The CDR3 has 16 amino acids.

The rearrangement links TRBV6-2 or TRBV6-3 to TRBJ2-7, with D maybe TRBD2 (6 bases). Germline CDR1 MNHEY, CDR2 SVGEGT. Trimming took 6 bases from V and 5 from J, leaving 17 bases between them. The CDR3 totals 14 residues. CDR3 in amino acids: CASSRAGTPNEQYF. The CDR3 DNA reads TGTGCCAGCAGCCGGGCTGGGACTCCCAACGAGCAGTACTTC.

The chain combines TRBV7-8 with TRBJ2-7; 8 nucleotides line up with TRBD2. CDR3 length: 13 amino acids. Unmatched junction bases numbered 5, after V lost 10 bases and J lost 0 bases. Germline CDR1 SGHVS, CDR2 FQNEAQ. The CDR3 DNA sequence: TGTGCCACCTCGGGGGGGGCCTCCTACGAGCAGTACTTC. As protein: CATSGGASYEQYF.

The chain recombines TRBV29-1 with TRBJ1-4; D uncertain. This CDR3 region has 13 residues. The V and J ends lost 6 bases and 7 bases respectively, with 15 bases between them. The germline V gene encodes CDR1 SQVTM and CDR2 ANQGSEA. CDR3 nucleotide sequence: TGCAGCGTCCAACAGAATCCCACTGAAAAACTGTTTTTT. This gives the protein CSVQQNPTEKLFF.

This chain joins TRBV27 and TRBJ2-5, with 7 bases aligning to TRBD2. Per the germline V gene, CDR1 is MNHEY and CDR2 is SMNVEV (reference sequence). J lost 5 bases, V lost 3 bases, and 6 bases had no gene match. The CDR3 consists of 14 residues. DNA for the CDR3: TGTGCCAGCAGTTTGGCGGGAGTGCTGGAGACCCAGTACTTC. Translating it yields CASSLAGVLETQYF.

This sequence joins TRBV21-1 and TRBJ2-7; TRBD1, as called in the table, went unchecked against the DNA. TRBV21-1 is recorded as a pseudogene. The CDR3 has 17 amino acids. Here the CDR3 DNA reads TGTGCCAGCAGCAAACGGGTAGACAGGGGGAGCTCCTACGAGCAGTACTTC. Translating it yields CASSKRVDRGSSYEQYF.